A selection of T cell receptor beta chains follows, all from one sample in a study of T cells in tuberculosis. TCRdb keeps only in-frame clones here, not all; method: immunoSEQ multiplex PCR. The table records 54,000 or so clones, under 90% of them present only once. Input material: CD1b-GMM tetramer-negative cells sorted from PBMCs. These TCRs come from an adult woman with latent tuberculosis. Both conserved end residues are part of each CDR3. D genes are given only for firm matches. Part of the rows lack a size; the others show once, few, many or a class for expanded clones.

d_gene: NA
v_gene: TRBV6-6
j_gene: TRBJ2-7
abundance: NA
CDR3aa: CASSYSHSASYEQYF
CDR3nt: TGTGCCAGCAGTTACTCGCATAGTGCCTCCTACGAGCAGTACTTC

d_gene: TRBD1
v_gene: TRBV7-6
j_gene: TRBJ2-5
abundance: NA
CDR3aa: CASSFGQGETQYF
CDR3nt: TGTGCCAGCAGTTTCGGACAGGGCGAGACCCAGTACTTC

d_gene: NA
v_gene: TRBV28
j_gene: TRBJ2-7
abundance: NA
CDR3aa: CASRSGLYEQYF
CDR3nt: TGTGCCAGCAGGTCGGGACTCTACGAGCAGTACTTC

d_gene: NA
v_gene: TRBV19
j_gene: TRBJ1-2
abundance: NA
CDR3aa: CASSPTGSVTYGYTF
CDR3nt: TGTGCCAGTAGTCCCACAGGCTCCGTGACCTATGGCTACACCTTC

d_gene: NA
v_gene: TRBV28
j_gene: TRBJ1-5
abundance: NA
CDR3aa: CASSLGQVSQPQHF
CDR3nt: TGTGCCAGCAGTTTAGGGCAGGTAAGCCAGCCCCAGCATTTT

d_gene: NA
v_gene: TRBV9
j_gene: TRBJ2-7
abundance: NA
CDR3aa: CASSVGGKGGYEQYF
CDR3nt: TGTGCCAGCAGCGTAGGAGGGAAGGGAGGCTACGAGCAGTACTTC

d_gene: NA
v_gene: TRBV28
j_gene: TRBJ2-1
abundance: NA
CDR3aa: CASSPTLGASQGNEQFF
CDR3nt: TGTGCCAGCAGTCCTACATTGGGGGCGAGTCAGGGCAATGAGCAGTTCTTC

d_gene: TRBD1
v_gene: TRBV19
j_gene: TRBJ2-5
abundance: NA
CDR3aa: CASSIVSGQGSKTQYF
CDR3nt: TGTGCCAGTAGTATAGTATCGGGACAGGGGTCGAAGACCCAGTACTTC

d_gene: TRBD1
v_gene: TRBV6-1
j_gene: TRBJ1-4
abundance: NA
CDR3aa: CASSPGTANEKLFF
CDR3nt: TGTGCCAGCAGTCCCGGGACAGCTAATGAAAAACTGTTTTTT

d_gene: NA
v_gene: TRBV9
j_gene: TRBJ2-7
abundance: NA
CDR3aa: CASSVNPLRAYEQYF
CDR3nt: TGTGCCAGCAGCGTAAATCCCTTGAGAGCCTACGAGCAGTACTTC

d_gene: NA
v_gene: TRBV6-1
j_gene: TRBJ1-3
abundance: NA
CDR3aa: CASTPRVGHGNTIYF
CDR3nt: TGTGCCAGCACCCCACGAGTGGGGCACGGAAACACCATATATTTT

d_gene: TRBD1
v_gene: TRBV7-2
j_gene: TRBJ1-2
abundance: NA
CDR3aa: CASSSTDRSGYTF
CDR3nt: TGTGCCAGCAGCTCAACGGACAGGAGTGGCTACACCTTC

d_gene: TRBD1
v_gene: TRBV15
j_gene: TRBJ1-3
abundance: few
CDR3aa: CATSRVTGGLFSGNTIYF
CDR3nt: TGTGCCACCAGCAGGGTCACAGGGGGTTTGTTCTCTGGAAACACCATATATTTT

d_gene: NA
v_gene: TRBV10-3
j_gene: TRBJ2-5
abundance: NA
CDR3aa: CAIRRDGGTLGTQYF
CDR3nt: TGTGCCATCAGACGGGACGGCGGGACTTTAGGGACCCAGTACTTC

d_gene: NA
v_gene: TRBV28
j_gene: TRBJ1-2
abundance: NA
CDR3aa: CASFDRVPNYGYTF
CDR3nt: TGTGCCAGCTTCGACAGAGTCCCTAACTATGGCTACACCTTC

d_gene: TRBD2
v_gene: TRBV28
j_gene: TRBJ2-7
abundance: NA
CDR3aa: CASKREGLNEQYF
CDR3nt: TGTGCCAGTAAGCGGGAGGGCCTGAACGAGCAGTACTTC

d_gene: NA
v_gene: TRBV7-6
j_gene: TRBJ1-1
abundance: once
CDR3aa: CASSPYVGTIEAFF
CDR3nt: TGTGCCAGCAGCCCGTACGTGGGGACAATAGAAGCTTTCTTT

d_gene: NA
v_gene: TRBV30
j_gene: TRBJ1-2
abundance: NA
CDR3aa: CAWSEGNGYTF
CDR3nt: TGTGCCTGGAGTGAGGGGAATGGCTACACCTTC

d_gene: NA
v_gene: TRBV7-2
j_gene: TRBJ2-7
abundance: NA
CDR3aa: CASSLETGPHYEQYF
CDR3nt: TGTGCCAGCAGCTTAGAGACTGGCCCACACTACGAGCAGTACTTC

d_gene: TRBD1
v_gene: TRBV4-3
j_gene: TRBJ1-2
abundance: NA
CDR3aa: CASSRGQGEGYTF
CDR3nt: TGCGCCAGCAGCCGGGGACAGGGGGAGGGCTACACCTTC

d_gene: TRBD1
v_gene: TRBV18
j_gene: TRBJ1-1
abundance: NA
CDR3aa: CASSSGTGGGTEAFF
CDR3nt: TGTGCCAGCTCATCCGGGACAGGGGGCGGCACTGAAGCTTTCTTT

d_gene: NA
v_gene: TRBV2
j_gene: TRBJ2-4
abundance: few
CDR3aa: CASSPDSLAKNIQYF
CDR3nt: TGTGCCAGCAGCCCGGACAGTCTAGCCAAAAACATTCAGTACTTC

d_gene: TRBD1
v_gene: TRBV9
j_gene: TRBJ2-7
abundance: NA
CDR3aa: CASSPRQGPDEQYF
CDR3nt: TGTGCCAGCAGCCCCAGACAGGGCCCGGACGAGCAGTACTTC

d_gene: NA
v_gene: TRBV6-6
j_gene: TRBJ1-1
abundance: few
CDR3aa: CASSYSTVNTEAFF
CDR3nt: TGTGCCAGCAGTTACTCGACTGTGAACACTGAAGCTTTCTTT

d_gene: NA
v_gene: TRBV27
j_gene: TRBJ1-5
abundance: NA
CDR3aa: CASSLSAGEAAQHF
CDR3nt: TGTGCCAGCAGTTTATCGGCCGGCGAAGCGGCCCAGCATTTT

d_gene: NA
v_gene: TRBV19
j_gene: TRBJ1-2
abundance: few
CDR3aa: CASRGQIFGGYTF
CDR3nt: TGTGCCAGTAGGGGACAAATATTCGGGGGCTACACCTTC

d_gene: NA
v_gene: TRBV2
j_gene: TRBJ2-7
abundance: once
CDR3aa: CASSPPGVEEQYF
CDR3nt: TGTGCCAGCAGTCCCCCGGGGGTGGAAGAGCAGTACTTC

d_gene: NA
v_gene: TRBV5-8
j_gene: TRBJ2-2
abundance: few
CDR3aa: CASSSYGRDTGELFF
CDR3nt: TGTGCCAGCAGCTCCTATGGCAGGGACACCGGGGAGCTGTTTTTT

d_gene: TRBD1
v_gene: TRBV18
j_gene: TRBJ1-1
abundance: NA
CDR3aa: CASSPSRGSSNTEAFF
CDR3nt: TGTGCCAGCTCACCATCCAGGGGGTCGTCGAACACTGAAGCTTTCTTT

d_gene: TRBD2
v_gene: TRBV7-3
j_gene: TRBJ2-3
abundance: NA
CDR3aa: CASSLRGPKTSGSYRDTQYF
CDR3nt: TGTGCCAGCAGCTTACGGGGGCCGAAGACTAGCGGGTCTTATAGAGATACGCAGTATTTT

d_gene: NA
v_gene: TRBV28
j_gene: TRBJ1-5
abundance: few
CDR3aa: CASSFRGQPQHF
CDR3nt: TGTGCCAGCAGTTTCAGGGGCCAGCCCCAGCATTTT

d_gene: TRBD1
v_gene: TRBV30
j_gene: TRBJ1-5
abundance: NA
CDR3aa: CAWSPGQGAYQPQHF
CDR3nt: TGTGCCTGGAGCCCGGGACAGGGGGCGTATCAGCCCCAGCATTTT

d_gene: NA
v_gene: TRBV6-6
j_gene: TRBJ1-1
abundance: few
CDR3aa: CASSFGDTEAFF
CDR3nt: TGTGCCAGCAGTTTCGGGGACACTGAAGCTTTCTTT

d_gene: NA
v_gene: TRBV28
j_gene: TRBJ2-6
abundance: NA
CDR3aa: CASSSRGAGANVLTF
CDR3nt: TGTGCCAGCAGTTCCAGGGGGGCCGGGGCCAACGTCCTGACTTTC

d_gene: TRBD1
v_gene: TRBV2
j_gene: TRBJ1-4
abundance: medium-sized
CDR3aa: CASLGQGASEKLFF
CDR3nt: TGTGCCAGCCTAGGACAGGGGGCAAGTGAAAAACTGTTTTTT

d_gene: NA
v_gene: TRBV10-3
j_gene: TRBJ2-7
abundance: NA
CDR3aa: CAISEVLAANEQYF
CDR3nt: TGTGCCATCAGTGAGGTTCTCGCAGCGAACGAGCAGTACTTC

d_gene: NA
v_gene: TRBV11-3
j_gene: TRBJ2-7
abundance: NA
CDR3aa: CASSLTLYEQYF
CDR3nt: TGTGCCAGCAGCTTAACTTTATACGAGCAGTACTTC

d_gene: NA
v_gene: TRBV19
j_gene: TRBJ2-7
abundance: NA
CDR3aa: CASSTRRGQSYEQYF
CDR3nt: TGTGCCAGTAGTACGAGGCGTGGACAATCCTACGAGCAGTACTTC

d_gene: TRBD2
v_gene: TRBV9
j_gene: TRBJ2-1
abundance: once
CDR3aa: CASSVAGQRGGENEQFF
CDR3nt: TGTGCCAGCAGCGTAGCTGGGCAGCGGGGGGGAGAGAATGAGCAGTTCTTC

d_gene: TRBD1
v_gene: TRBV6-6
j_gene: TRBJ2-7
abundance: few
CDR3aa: CASSYGQAPYEQYF
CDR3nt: TGTGCCAGCAGTTACGGACAGGCTCCCTACGAGCAGTACTTC

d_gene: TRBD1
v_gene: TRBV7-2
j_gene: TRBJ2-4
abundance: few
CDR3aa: CASSLTTGGRNIQYF
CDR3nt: TGTGCCAGCAGCTTAACTACAGGGGGTAGGAACATTCAGTACTTC

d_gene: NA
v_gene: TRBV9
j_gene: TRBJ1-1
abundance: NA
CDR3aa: CASSVDGNTEAFF
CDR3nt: TGTGCCAGCAGCGTAGACGGGAACACTGAAGCTTTCTTT

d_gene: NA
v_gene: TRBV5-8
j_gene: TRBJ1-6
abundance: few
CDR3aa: CASSLDRVTPLHF
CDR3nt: TGTGCCAGCAGCTTGGACAGGGTGACACCCCTCCACTTT

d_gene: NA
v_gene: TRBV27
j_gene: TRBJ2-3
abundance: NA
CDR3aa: CASSPPWSGTDTQYF
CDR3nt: TGTGCCAGCAGTCCACCTTGGTCCGGGACAGATACGCAGTATTTT

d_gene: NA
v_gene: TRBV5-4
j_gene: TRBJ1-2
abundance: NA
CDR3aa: CASSLGVRGYGYTF
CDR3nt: TGTGCCAGCAGCTTGGGGGTTAGGGGCTATGGCTACACCTTC

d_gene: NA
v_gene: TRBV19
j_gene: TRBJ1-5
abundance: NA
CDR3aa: CASSIVEGGHQPQHF
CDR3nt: TGTGCCAGTAGTATAGTAGAGGGCGGCCATCAGCCCCAGCATTTT

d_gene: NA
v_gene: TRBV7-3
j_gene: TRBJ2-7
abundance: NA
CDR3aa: CASSPFAGDSYEQYF
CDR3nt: TGTGCCAGCAGCCCATTTGCAGGGGATTCCTACGAGCAGTACTTC

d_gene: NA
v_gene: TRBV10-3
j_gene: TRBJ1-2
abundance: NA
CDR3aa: CAISGRTVDPSNYGYTF
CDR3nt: TGTGCCATCAGTGGGAGGACAGTTGATCCCTCTAACTATGGCTACACCTTC

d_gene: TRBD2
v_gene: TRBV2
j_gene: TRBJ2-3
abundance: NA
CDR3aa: CASSRLAGGTDTQYF
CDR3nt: TGTGCCAGCAGTCGACTAGCGGGGGGCACAGATACGCAGTATTTT

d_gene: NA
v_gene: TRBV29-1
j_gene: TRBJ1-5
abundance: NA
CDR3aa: CSVIKDKAQHF
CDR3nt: TGCAGCGTTATTAAGGACAAGGCCCAGCATTTT